These 22 T cell receptor beta chains came from one sample sequenced in a study of CD8 T cells in Susac syndrome (dated by TCRdb to about 2019). The library was made by the immunoSEQ multiplex PCR assay. RNA was extracted using the RNeasy kit, and about 0.5 to 1 ug of the RNA was reverse transcribed with random hexamers. In-frame beta chains were kept once TCRdb had trimmed the public reads at Q25 with fastp and called clones with MiXCR. All rows with the same CDR3 protein become a single entry with the most common DNA and genes. A total of about 130,000 distinct CDR3 sequences appear in this sample, around 95% of them only once. The ten largest clones take up 0.065% to 0.1% of the sample. The material sequenced was CD4+ T cells from PBMCs. The receptor source for this set is a human donor in good health.

V gene TRBV30 combines with J gene TRBJ2-1; TRBD1 or TRBD2 may be the D gene (5 bases each). This CDR3 spans 14 amino acids. Germline CDR1 is GTSNPN and CDR2 is SVGIG (reference sequence). The V and J ends lost 2 bases and 7 bases respectively, with 15 bases between them. The CDR3 sequence: CAWSRGARLNEQFF. DNA of the CDR3: TGTGCCTGGAGTCGAGGGGCCAGGTTGAATGAGCAGTTCTTC.

The gene calls are TRBV2 and TRBJ2-4, with 7 bases lining up with TRBD1. Trimming at V came to 8 bases and at J to 2 bases, leaving 9 bases not matched to a gene. The CDR3 runs 15 residues. CDR1 is SNHLY and CDR2 is FYNNEI in the germline V gene. The CDR3 here is CASQNRGRSKNIQYF. The DNA for the CDR3 is TGTGCCAGCCAAAACAGGGGAAGGTCCAAAAACATTCAGTACTTC.

The CDR3 loop reads CASSTTANTEAFF. The CDR3 DNA reads TGTGCCAGCAGTACGACAGCGAACACTGAAGCTTTCTTT. The rearrangement uses TRBV12-3 or TRBV12-4 and TRBJ1-1; a weak D match, TRBD1 (5 bases). CDR3 size: 13 residues. V dropped 5 bases and J dropped 1 base, with 8 bases sitting between them.

The chain employs TRBV5-6 and TRBJ1-1; 8 positions agree with TRBD1. The germline CDR1 and CDR2 sequences are SGHDT and YYEEEE. This CDR3 comprises 17 residues. The trim removed 4 bases at V and 1 base at J, leaving 12 bases unmatched. The CDR3 reads CASSPGQGPLGNTEAFF. In nucleotides, the CDR3 is TGTGCCAGCAGCCCCGGACAGGGCCCACTGGGGAACACTGAAGCTTTCTTT.

The chain has TRBV18 and TRBJ1-4, with 7 nucleotides matching TRBD1. This CDR3 spans 15 amino acids. Per germline, CDR1 KGHSH and CDR2 LQKENI. Losses at the gene ends were 5 bases for V and 4 bases for J; bases not matched to a gene: 7. As DNA, the CDR3 is TGTGCCAGCTCAAGACAGGGAATGGTTAATGAAAAACTGTTTTTT. Encoded protein: CASSRQGMVNEKLFF.

The chain recombines TRBV6-1 with TRBJ2-6, with D possibly being TRBD1 (5 bases). Germline V gene lookup returns CDR1 MNHNS and CDR2 SASEGT. Trimming took 5 bases from V and 1 from J, leaving 9 bases between them. The CDR3 length is 15 residues. CDR3 sequence: CASSFQGSGANVLTF. CDR3 nucleotides: TGTGCCAGCAGTTTCCAGGGTTCTGGGGCCAACGTCCTGACTTTC.

The V and J genes are TRBV20-1 and TRBJ1-2; 7 bases agree with TRBD1. The trim removed 0 bases at V and 2 bases at J, leaving 3 bases unmatched. Germline V lookup: CDR1 DFQATT, CDR2 SNEGSKA (reference sequence). This CDR3 region has 14 residues. Written as DNA, the CDR3 is TGCAGTGCTAGAGATCCCAGGGGGAACTATGGCTACACCTTC. Encoded protein: CSARDPRGNYGYTF.

This chain connects TRBV6-4 to TRBJ2-1; D is unresolved. The CDR3 is 15 residues long. Germline V gene lookup returns CDR1 MRHNA and CDR2 SNTAGT. V lost 0 bases to trimming and J lost 4 bases, with 10 bases between them. The CDR3: CASSDSVGTYNEQFF. The CDR3 DNA follows: TGTGCCAGCAGTGACTCCGTAGGCACGTACAATGAGCAGTTCTTC.

This chain joins TRBV9 and TRBJ1-3, with no clear D. This CDR3 comprises 15 residues. Germline CDR1 and CDR2: SGDLS and YYNGEE. Trimming shortened V by 3 bases and J by 3 bases, and 13 bases separated the two germline ends. The CDR3 sequence: CASSATVGVGNTIYF. Here the CDR3 DNA reads TGTGCCAGCAGCGCTACCGTTGGAGTTGGAAACACCATATATTTT.

The rearrangement uses TRBV5-1 and TRBJ2-1; 9 positions match TRBD1. Germline V gives CDR1 SGHRS, CDR2 YFSETQ. The V gene end was trimmed by 0 bases and the J gene end by 1 base; junction bases not matched to a gene: 5. The CDR3 totals 17 residues. CDR3 amino acids: CASSLGGTGRSYNEQFF. The CDR3 nucleotides are TGCGCCAGCAGCTTGGGAGGGACAGGGAGATCCTACAATGAGCAGTTCTTC.

This chain links TRBV18 with TRBJ2-2; D uncertain. The germline gives CDR1 KGHSH, CDR2 LQKENI. V lost 2 bases and J lost 1, with 11 bases in between. This CDR3 has 16 amino acids. Written as DNA, the CDR3 is TGTGCCAGCTCACCAACCATAACGGGGAACACCGGGGAGCTGTTTTTT. Protein product: CASSPTITGNTGELFF.

The chain employs TRBV29-1 and TRBJ2-1; TRBD2 might be the D (5 bases). CDR1 and CDR2 from the germline V gene are SQVTM and ANQGSEA. Trimming removed 4 bases from V and 4 bases from J, with 14 bases in between. This CDR3 is 14 amino acids long. CDR3 in amino acids: CSVVEGNGYNEQFF. The CDR3 DNA follows: TGCAGCGTTGTTGAGGGTAATGGTTACAATGAGCAGTTCTTC.

This clonotype was seen just once. This chain joins TRBV12-3 or TRBV12-4 and TRBJ2-3; D could derive from TRBD1 or TRBD2 (5 bases each). The V gene lost 8 bases and the J gene lost 6 bases, with 21 bases spanning the gap. The CDR3 totals 15 residues. Here the CDR3 DNA reads TGTGCCAGCGCGCTTGGGGCGGGCGGTGCCGATACGCAGTATTTT. It encodes CASALGAGGADTQYF.

This clonotype was observed a single time. V usage is TRBV19 and J usage is TRBJ2-7; 12 bases agree with TRBD2. J gave up 4 bases and V 6 bases, and 10 bases lay outside the gene matches. Germline V gives CDR1 LNHDA, CDR2 SQIVND (reference sequence). This CDR3 comprises 16 residues. As DNA, the CDR3 is TGTGCCAGTAGAAGGTGGGGACTAGCGGGCGAGTACGAGCAGTACTTC. Protein: CASRRWGLAGEYEQYF.

Here the CDR3 DNA reads TGTGCCAGCAGTGGTGGGAGAGGGCCCAATGAGCAGTTCTTC. It yields the protein CASSGGRGPNEQFF. The chain combines TRBV27 with TRBJ2-1; D is perhaps TRBD2 (5 bases). Per the germline V gene, CDR1 is MNHEY and CDR2 is SMNVEV (reference sequence). V lost 5 bases and J 6 bases, leaving 14 bases between the germline ends. This CDR3 has 14 residues.

The rearrangement joins TRBV29-1 to TRBJ2-3; TRBD1 aligns across 7 bases. CDR3 length: 13 amino acids. Germline V gene data show CDR1 as SQVTM and CDR2 as ANQGSEA. Trimming removed 2 bases from V and 5 bases from J; junction bases left unmatched: 4. Here the CDR3 DNA reads TGCAGCGTTGAACGACAGGGTGAAGATACGCAGTATTTT. Its protein is CSVERQGEDTQYF.

V usage is TRBV23-1 and J usage is TRBJ1-4; D unresolved. TRBV23-1 is an open reading frame whose function is uncertain. Trimming left V 1 base short and J 0 bases short, with 15 bases between. This CDR3 region has 18 residues. The CDR3 coding sequence is TGCGCCAGCAGTCAATTCGGGGTGTTAGGACCAACTAATGAAAAACTGTTTTTT. The encoded protein is CASSQFGVLGPTNEKLFF.

J is TRBJ2-1 and V is TRBV3-1; D remains ambiguous. CDR1 is LGHDT and CDR2 is YNNKEL in the germline V gene (reference sequence). The CDR3 spans 12 residues. V gave up 5 bases and J gave up 5 bases, with 7 bases separating them. CDR3 amino acids: CASSGPHNEQFF. CDR3 nucleotides: TGTGCCAGCAGCGGTCCACACAATGAGCAGTTCTTC.

The gene calls are TRBV7-9 and TRBJ2-2; 9 bases map to TRBD1. With V trimmed by 10 bases and J by 2 bases, 8 bases remained unmatched. The CDR3 totals 15 residues. Germline CDR1 and CDR2: SEHNR and FQNEAQ (reference sequence). CDR3 bases: TGTGCCAAGGCCCCGACAGGGGGAAACACCGGGGAGCTGTTTTTT. Its protein product is CAKAPTGGNTGELFF.

The chain uses TRBV19 and TRBJ2-7; 9 nucleotides match TRBD1. V lost 9 bases, J lost 3 bases, and 12 bases stayed unmatched. Looked up from germline, CDR1 is LNHDA and CDR2 is SQIVND (reference sequence). The CDR3 runs to 15 residues. Here the CDR3 reads CASNTGTGNFYEQYF. CDR3 sequence (DNA): TGTGCCAGCAACACTGGGACAGGGAATTTCTACGAGCAGTACTTC.

This chain uses TRBV19 with TRBJ1-1; tentative D call: TRBD1 (5 bases). Germline CDR1 LNHDA, CDR2 SQIVND (reference sequence). V was trimmed by 6 bases and J by 1 base, leaving 9 bases between them. This CDR3 contains 13 residues. The CDR3 sequence: CASSIRENTEAFF. Written as DNA, the CDR3 is TGTGCCAGTAGCATCAGGGAGAACACTGAAGCTTTCTTT.

This clonotype was counted between two and nine times. The chain couples TRBV6-1 to TRBJ2-5; 9 bases fit TRBD1. CDR3 length equals 14 residues. Per germline, CDR1 MNHNS and CDR2 SASEGT. V was clipped by 5 bases and J by 3 bases; unmatched bases: 4. The CDR3 nucleotides read TGTGCCAGCAGTTCAAGGACAGGGGAAGAGACCCAGTACTTC. The encoded protein is CASSSRTGEETQYF.